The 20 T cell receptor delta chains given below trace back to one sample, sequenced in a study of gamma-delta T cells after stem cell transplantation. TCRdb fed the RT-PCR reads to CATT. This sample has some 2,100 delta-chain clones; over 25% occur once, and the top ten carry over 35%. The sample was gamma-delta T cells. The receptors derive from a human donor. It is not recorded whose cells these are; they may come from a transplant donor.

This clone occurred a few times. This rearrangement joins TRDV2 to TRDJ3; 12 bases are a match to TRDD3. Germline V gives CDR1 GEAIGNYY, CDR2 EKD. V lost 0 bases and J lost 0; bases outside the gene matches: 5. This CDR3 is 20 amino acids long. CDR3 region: CACDTGWGIRSSWDTRQMFF. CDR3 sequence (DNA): TGTGCCTGTGACACCGGCTGGGGGATACGTTCCTCCTGGGACACCCGACAGATGTTTTTC.

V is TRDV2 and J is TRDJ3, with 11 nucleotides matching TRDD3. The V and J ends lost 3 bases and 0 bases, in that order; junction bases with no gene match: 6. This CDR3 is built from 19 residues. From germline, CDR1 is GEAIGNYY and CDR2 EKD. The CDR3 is CACDSTGGYSSWDTRQMFF. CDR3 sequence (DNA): TGTGCCTGTGACTCTACTGGGGGATATAGCTCCTGGGACACCCGACAGATGTTTTTC.

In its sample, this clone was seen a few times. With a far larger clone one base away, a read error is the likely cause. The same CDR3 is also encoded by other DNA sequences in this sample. CDR3 DNA: TGTGCCTGTGACGCCCTTGACGGGAGGACCGATAAACTCATCTTT. Its translation: CACDALDGRTDKLIF. This chain connects TRDV2 to TRDJ1, with no clear D. V was shortened by 3 bases and J by 2 bases, with 15 bases between the two germline ends. In germline, CDR1 is GEAIGNYY, CDR2 EKD. This CDR3 region has 15 residues.

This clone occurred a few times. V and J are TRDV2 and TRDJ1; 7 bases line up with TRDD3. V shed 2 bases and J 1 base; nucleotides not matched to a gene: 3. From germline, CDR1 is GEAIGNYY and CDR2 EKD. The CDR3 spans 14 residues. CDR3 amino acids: CACDRWGSTDKLIF. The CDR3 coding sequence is TGTGCCTGTGACAGGTGGGGGAGCACCGATAAACTCATCTTT.

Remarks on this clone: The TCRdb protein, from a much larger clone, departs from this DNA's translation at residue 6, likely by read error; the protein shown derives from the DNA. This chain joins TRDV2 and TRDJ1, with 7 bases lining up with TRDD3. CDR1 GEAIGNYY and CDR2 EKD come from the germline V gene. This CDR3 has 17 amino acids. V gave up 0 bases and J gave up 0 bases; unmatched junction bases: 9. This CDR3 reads CACDTILLGANTDKLIF. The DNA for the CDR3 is TGTGCCTGTGACACCATACTTCTGGGGGCTAACACCGATAAACTCATCTTT.

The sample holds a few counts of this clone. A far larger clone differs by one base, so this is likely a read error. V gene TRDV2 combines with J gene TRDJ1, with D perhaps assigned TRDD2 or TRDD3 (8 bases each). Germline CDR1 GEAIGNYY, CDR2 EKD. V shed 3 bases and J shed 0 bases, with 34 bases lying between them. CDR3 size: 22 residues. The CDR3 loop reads CACDALPTGPGGPPTDTDKLIF. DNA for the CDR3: TGTGCCTGTGACGCTCTTCCTACGGGGCCTGGGGGACCCCCGACCGACACCGATAAACTCATCTTT.

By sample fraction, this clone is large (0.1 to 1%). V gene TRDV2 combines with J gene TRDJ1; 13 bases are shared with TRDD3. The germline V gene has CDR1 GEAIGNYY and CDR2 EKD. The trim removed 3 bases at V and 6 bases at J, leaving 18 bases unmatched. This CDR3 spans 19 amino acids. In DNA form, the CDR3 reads TGTGCCTGTGACCCGGTGGTAGAGACTGGGGGATACGCGTTGAATAAACTCATCTTT. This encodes CACDPVVETGGYALNKLIF.

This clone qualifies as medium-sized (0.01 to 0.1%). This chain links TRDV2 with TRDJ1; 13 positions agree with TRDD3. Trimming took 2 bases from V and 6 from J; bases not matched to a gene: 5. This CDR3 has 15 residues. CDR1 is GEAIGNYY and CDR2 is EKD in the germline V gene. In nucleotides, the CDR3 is TGTGCCTGTGACAGTCTACTGGGGGATACGTATAAACTCATCTTT. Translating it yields CACDSLLGDTYKLIF.

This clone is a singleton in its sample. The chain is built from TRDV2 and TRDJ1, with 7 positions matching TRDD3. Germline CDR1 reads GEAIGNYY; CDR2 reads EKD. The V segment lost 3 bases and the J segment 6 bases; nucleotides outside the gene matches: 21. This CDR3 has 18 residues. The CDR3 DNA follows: TGTGCCTGTGACGACGTTGTGCGTGGGGGACTAAGTTCAAATAAACTCATCTTT. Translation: CACDDVVRGGLSSNKLIF.

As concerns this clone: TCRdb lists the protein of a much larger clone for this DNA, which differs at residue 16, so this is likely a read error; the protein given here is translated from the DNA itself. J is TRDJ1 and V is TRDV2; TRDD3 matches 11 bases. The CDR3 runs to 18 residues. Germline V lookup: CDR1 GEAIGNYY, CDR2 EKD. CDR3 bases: TGTGCCTGTGACACCCTCTTTCGGCTGGGGGATACAACCGATAAACCCATCTTT. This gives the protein CACDTLFRLGDTTDKPIF.

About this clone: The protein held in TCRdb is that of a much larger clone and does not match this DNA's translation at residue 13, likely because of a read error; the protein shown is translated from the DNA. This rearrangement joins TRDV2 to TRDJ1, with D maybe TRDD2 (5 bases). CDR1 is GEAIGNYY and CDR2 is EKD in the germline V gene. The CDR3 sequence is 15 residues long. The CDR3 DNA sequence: TGTGCCTGCTTCCCCTTGGTACGGGACACCGATAAACCCATCTTT. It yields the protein CACFPLVRDTDKPIF.

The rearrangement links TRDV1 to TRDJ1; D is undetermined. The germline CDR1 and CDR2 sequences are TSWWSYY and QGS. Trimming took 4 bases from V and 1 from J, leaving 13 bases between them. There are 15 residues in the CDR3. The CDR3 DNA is TGTGCTCTTGGGGCGCGAGGGCGGACCACCGATAAACTCATCTTT. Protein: CALGARGRTTDKLIF.

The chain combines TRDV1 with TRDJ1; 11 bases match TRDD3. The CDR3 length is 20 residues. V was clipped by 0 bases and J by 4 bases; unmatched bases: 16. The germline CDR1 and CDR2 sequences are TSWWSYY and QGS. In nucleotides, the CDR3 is TGTGCTCTTGGGGAACTATCCCTTACTGGGGGATATAAAAGGTACGATAAACTCATCTTT. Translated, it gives CALGELSLTGGYKRYDKLIF.

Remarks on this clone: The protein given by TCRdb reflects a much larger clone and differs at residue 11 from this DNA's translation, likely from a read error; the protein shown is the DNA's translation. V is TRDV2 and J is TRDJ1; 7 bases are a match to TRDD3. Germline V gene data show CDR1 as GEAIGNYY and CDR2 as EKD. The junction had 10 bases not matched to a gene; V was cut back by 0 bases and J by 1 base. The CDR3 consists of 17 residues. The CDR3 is CACDTVLLGASTDKLIF. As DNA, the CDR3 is TGTGCCTGTGACACCGTACTTCTGGGGGCTAGCACCGATAAACTCATCTTT.

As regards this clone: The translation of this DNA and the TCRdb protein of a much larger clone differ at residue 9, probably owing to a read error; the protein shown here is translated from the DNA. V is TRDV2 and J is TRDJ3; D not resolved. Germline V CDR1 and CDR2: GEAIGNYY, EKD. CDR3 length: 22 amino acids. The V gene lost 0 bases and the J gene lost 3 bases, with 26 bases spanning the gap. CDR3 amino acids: CACDTASYSGNHDFWDTRQMFF. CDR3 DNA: TGTGCCTGTGACACCGCATCGTACAGCGGAAACCATGATTTCTGGGACACCCGACAGATGTTTTTC.

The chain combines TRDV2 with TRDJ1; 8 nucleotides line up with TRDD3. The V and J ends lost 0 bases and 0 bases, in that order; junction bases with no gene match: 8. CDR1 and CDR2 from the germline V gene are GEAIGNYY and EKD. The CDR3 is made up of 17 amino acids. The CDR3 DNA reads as TGTGCCTGTGACACCGTGCTGGGGGAGAGGTACACCGATAAACTCATCTTT. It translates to CACDTVLGERYTDKLIF.

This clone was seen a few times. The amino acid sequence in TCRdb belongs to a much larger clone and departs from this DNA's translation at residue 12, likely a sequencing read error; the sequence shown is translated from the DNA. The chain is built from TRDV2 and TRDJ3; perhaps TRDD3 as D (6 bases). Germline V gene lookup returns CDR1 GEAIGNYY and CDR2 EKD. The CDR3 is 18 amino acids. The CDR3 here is CACDTGWDSSWGTRQMFF. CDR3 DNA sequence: TGTGCCTGTGACACCGGCTGGGATAGCTCCTGGGGCACCCGACAGATGTTTTTC.

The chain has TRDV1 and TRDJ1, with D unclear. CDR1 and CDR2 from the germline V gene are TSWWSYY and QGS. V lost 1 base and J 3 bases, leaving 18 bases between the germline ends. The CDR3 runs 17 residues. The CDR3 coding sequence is TGTGCTCTTGGGGAACATCGGTTGGTACTCCTCCCCGATAAACTCATCTTT. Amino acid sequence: CALGEHRLVLLPDKLIF.

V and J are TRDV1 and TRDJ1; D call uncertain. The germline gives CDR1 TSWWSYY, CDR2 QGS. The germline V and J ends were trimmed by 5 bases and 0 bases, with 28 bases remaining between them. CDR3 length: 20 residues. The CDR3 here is CALGKRGLPGTLSYTDKLIF. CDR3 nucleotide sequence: TGTGCTCTTGGGAAGCGGGGTTTACCAGGGACCCTTTCGTACACCGATAAACTCATCTTT.

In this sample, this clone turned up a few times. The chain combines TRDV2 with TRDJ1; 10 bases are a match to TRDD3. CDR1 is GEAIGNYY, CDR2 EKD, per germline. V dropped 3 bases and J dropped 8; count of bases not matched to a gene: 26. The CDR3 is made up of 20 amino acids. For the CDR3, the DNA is TGTGCCTGTGACGCCGTAGGGCCCCGGAATTCTAGGGGGATACGACCAAAACTCATCTTT. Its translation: CACDAVGPRNSRGIRPKLIF.